These T cell receptor beta chains were read from a single sample in a study of neoadjuvant nivolumab and ipilimumab in lung cancer. The protocol was immunoSEQ multiplex PCR, while the TCRdb copy is restricted to in-frame clones and leaves out a portion. The table includes approximately 23,000 clones, approximately 82% detected once. The sample was peripheral blood, taken before neoadjuvant nivolumab, alone or with ipilimumab. Source of these receptors: an adult with non-small cell lung cancer. Each CDR3 is given with its conserved first and last residue. The order of the fields is clone size, D gene, J gene, V gene, CDR3 DNA, CDR3 protein. The D gene is left open where the match is weak. The size field is filled for only some rows; it gives once, few, many or a size class.

>once|-|TRBJ2-1|TRBV7-9
TGTGCCAGCAGCTTAGTGGGCTTGTTCATGGAGCAGTTCTTC
CASSLVGLFMEQFF
>once|-|TRBJ2-1|TRBV9
TGTGCCAGCAGCGTAGGGAGCGGGTCGGCGGGAAATGAGCAGTTCTTC
CASSVGSGSAGNEQFF
>-|-|TRBJ2-1|TRBV14
TGTGCCAGCAGCCAACTCACACTGGGGGGTGAGCAGTTCTTC
CASSQLTLGGEQFF
>once|-|TRBJ2-6|TRBV7-9
TGTGCCAGCAGCTCTTCTGGGGCCAACGTCCTGACTTTC
CASSSSGANVLTF
>-|-|TRBJ1-4|TRBV5-5
TGTGCCAGCAGCCGAGGGCCTAGGGGGGAAAAACTGTTTTTT
CASSRGPRGEKLFF
>-|-|TRBJ1-2|TRBV29-1
TGCAGCGTTGAAAGGCCCCCTGGGCAGGGCCAGGGCTATGGCTACACCTTC
CSVERPPGQGQGYGYTF
>-|-|TRBJ1-1|TRBV18
TGTGCCAGCTCATCTTCCGGGGGAGGTAGTGAAGCTTTCTTT
CASSSSGGGSEAFF
>-|TRBD1|TRBJ1-2|TRBV7-9
TGTGCCAGCAGCTTATCCCCGCGGACAGGGGACTATGGCTACACCTTC
CASSLSPRTGDYGYTF
>-|TRBD2|TRBJ2-7|TRBV5-4
TGTGCCAGCAGCTTGCCTAGCGGGAGTTCCGAGCAGTACTTC
CASSLPSGSSEQYF
>few|-|TRBJ1-2|TRBV7-3
TGTGCCAGCAGCCTGGGGCCGGACGCAGGCTATGGCTACACCTTC
CASSLGPDAGYGYTF
>-|-|TRBJ2-1|TRBV29-1
TGCAGCGTTGAACGAGGTGGGGAGGCCTACAATGAGCAGTTCTTC
CSVERGGEAYNEQFF
>-|-|TRBJ2-1|TRBV5-6
TGTGCCAGCAGCTTGGTTGATGAGCAGTTCTTC
CASSLVDEQFF
>-|TRBD2|TRBJ2-5|TRBV5-5
TGTGCCAGCAGCCAAGATCTCGGGGGAGGGCCCTCGGTGGTGACCCAGTACTTC
CASSQDLGGGPSVVTQYF
>-|-|TRBJ2-5|TRBV11-3
TGTGCCAGCGGGTCCCCTATCCAAGAGACCCAGTACTTC
CASGSPIQETQYF
>-|-|TRBJ2-7|TRBV7-2
TGTGCCAGCAGCTTGGGGGCTAACTACGAGCAGTACTTC
CASSLGANYEQYF
>-|TRBD2|TRBJ2-2|TRBV30
TGTGCCTGGAGTGAACGACTAGCGGTCACCGGGGAGCTGTTTTTT
CAWSERLAVTGELFF
>-|-|TRBJ2-1|TRBV11-2
TGTGCCAGCAGCTTAGCCGGGACGCACAATGAGCAGTTCTTC
CASSLAGTHNEQFF
>-|-|TRBJ2-5|TRBV4-3
TGCGCCAGCAGCCCCCAGGGTTTCCAAGAGACCCAGTACTTC
CASSPQGFQETQYF
>few|-|TRBJ2-2|TRBV12-5
TGTGCCAGTCGAGGGGGTGGAGACACCGGGGAGCTGTTTTTT
CASRGGGDTGELFF
>-|TRBD2|TRBJ2-3|TRBV18
TGTGCCAGCTCACCGACTAGCGGGAGGACAGATACGCAGTATTTT
CASSPTSGRTDTQYF
>-|TRBD1|TRBJ2-1|TRBV6-6
TGTGCCAGTCGGCAGGGGGCGTACAATGAGCAGTTCTTC
CASRQGAYNEQFF
>-|TRBD1|TRBJ2-4|TRBV4-3
TGCGCCAGCAGCCGGGACAGGGCTCCCCAAAACATTCAGTACTTC
CASSRDRAPQNIQYF
>few|TRBD2|TRBJ2-7|TRBV18
TGTGCCAGCTCACGGAGCGGGAGTCAACCCCGGGGAATCTACGAGCAGTACTTC
CASSRSGSQPRGIYEQYF
>-|-|TRBJ2-3|TRBV18
TGTGCCAGTTGCATGGGCTCAGATACGCAGTATTTT
CASCMGSDTQYF
>-|TRBD1|TRBJ1-2|TRBV5-6
TGTGCCAGCAGCGCCGGACAGGGGGCTCGGGGCTACACCTTC
CASSAGQGARGYTF
>-|-|TRBJ1-2|TRBV6-5
TGTGCCAGCAGGGACAGTGCGGACGGCTACACCTTC
CASRDSADGYTF
>-|-|TRBJ1-1|TRBV7-2
TGTGCCAGCAGCTTCTTACAGAGGAACACTGAAGCTTTCTTT
CASSFLQRNTEAFF
>-|-|TRBJ1-5|TRBV6-6
TGTGCCAGCAGGAGGGAAATGGTGAGCAATCAGCCCCAGCATTTT
CASRREMVSNQPQHF
>-|-|TRBJ2-7|TRBV11-3
TGTGCCAGCAGCTTACGGTACCAGGGTTCCAACGAGCAGTACTTC
CASSLRYQGSNEQYF
>-|-|TRBJ2-1|TRBV5-1
TGCGCCAGCAGCTATTCGGCCAGTAACAATGAGCAGTTCTTC
CASSYSASNNEQFF
>-|-|TRBJ1-1|TRBV9
TGTGCCAGCAGCGTAGTAGCATCCGGGTCTGAAGCTTTCTTT
CASSVVASGSEAFF
>medium-sized|TRBD2|TRBJ2-1|TRBV27
TGTGCCAGCAGTTTATCTGTCGGCGGGAGTCCCTACAATGAGCAGTTCTTC
CASSLSVGGSPYNEQFF
>once|-|TRBJ1-2|TRBV4-3
TGCGCCAGCAGCCAAGATGGAGGGTGGTATGGCTACACCTTC
CASSQDGGWYGYTF
>-|-|TRBJ2-6|TRBV30
TGTGCCTGTCCACATCAGGGTTCCGCGAGGAACGTCCTGACTTTC
CACPHQGSARNVLTF
>-|-|TRBJ2-1|TRBV7-7
TGTGCTAGCAGCTTAGGCGCGTATGGTCTAAACAATGAGCAGTTCTTC
CASSLGAYGLNNEQFF